This record looks at one T cell receptor beta chain sequence and its context. Its antigen is not identified. PCR primers comprised 60 Vbeta and 13 Jbeta primers. Sequenced by immunoSEQ multiplex PCR; TCRdb stores in-frame clones only, minus some. The sample has about 110,000 clones; 82% are singletons. These data are taken from a study of cytomegalovirus exposure and HLA in healthy donors. Study findings and constraints: In vitro work confirmed that three CMV-associated chains recognize CMV antigens.

The TCR originated in a man aged 45-65 years in good health and CMV-seronegative. The material sequenced was PBMCs.

The DNA for the CDR3 is TGCGCCAGCAGCTCCCGCGACAGGAGACTCAATGAGCAGTTCTTC. Translated, it gives CASSSRDRRLNEQFF. V usage is TRBV5-1 and J usage is TRBJ2-1; D may be TRBD1 (6 bases). Germline loops: CDR1 SGHRS, CDR2 YFSETQ. V dropped 3 bases and J dropped 6 bases, with 16 bases sitting between them. The CDR3 has 15 residues. The full variable domain, with the rest looked up from reference TRBV5-1 and TRBJ2-1, is KAGVTQTPRYLIKTRGQQVTLSCSPISGHRSVSWYQQTPGQGLQFLFEYFSETQRNKGNFPGRFSGRQFSNSRSEMNVSTLELGDSALYLCASSSRDRRLNEQFFGPGTRLTVL.